Here is one T cell receptor beta chain with its context. The CDR3 has 16 residues. Trimming took 5 bases from V and 7 from J, leaving 22 bases between them. CDR1 MNHEY and CDR2 SMNVEV come from the germline V gene (reference sequence). At the end of the reaction, proliferating CFSE-low CD3+CD4+ and CD3+CD8+ responders were sorted. This entry comes from a study of graft-versus-host responses after intestinal transplantation. Profiling relied on immunoSEQ multiplex PCR, and the TCRdb table lists in-frame clones only, not all of them. The sample includes over 20,000 clones, just under 40% seen only once; the top ten take less than 0.75%.

The input for sequencing was alloreactive CD4+ T cells from a mixed lymphocyte reaction culture, taken before intestinal transplant. Subset meaning: CFSE-low proliferating T cells sorted from roughly six-day pre-transplant mixed lymphocyte reaction (GvH or HvG direction). This sequence joins TRBV27 and TRBJ2-3, with D unclear. The receptor comes from a human patient who received an intestinal transplant. The CDR3: CASSATDWLPGNTQYF. The CDR3 coding sequence is TGTGCCAGCAGTGCTACCGACTGGCTCCCCGGCAATACGCAGTATTTT.